This T cell receptor (beta chain) was recorded in a study of T cell repertoires in cytomegalovirus infection. To note about this clonotype: What it recognizes is unknown.

Each CDR3 protein is one row after TCRdb ran MiXCR on the reads. The sample yields about 83,000 distinct CDR3 sequences, around 32% seen once. Trimming stripped 5 bases from V and 5 bases from J, with 16 bases between. This CDR3 region has 14 residues. Germline V gene data show CDR1 as SEHNR and CDR2 as FQNEAQ (reference sequence). The chain is built from TRBV7-9 and TRBJ2-7, with D uncertain. The sample here was CD8+ T cells from cultured PBMCs, taken from culture after CMV antigen stimulation. This receptor was identified in a human donor in good health (CMV status not recorded). Some clones in this sample may be carry-over from other donors' samples. In nucleotides, the CDR3 is TGTGCCAGCAGCGCGACCCTATCTCGTAACGAGCAGTACTTC. Its protein product is CASSATLSRNEQYF.